Sequencing of this TCR beta chain was carried out in a study of blood T cells in healthy people across ages. Study findings and constraints: Greater diversity and more naive CD4+ cells were seen in long-lived donors than in aged donors.

PCR was performed a second time for about 7 to 11 cycles using a sample-barcoded 5' primer and a J-beta primer mix. Each CDR3 protein gets one entry after TCRdb re-called the 5' RACE reads with MiXCR. This repertoire shows more than 650,000 distinct CDR3 sequences, 20% to 30% found once; its top ten account for roughly 3.1%. This CDR3 has 15 residues. CDR1 KGHDR and CDR2 SFDVKD come from the germline V gene. Trimming took 3 bases from V and 5 from J, leaving 15 bases between them. A few counts support this clonotype. Its antigen is undetermined. The sample also formed part of further work on T cells of mothers and their children. In that study: Samples were provided by three healthy Caucasian mothers and their six children. In each mother, TCR beta CDR3 reads exceeded 9 million; in each child, they numbered some 3 million. Normalized overlap was always slightly, never significantly, higher in related than unrelated mother-child pairs.

Specimen: blood. V usage is TRBV24-1 and J usage is TRBJ2-5; the D gene is possibly TRBD1 (6 bases). This receptor was taken from a boy between 10 and 17 years old in good health. CDR3 residues: CATSDRIGGKETQYF. DNA of the CDR3: TGTGCCACCAGTGATCGGATAGGGGGAAAGGAGACCCAGTACTTC.